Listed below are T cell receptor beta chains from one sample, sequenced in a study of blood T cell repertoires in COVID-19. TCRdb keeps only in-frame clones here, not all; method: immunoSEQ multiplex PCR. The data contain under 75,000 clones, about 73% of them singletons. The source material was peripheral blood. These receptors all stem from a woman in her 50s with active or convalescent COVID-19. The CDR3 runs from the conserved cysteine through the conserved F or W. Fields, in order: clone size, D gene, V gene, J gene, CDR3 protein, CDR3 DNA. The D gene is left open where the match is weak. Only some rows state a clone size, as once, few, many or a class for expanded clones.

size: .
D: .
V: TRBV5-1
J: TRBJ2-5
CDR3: CASSFPGEETQYF
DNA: TGCGCCAGCAGCTTTCCAGGGGAGGAGACCCAGTACTTC

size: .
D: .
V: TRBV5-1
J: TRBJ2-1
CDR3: CASSPDIEQFF
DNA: TGCGCCAGCAGCCCGGACATTGAGCAGTTCTTC

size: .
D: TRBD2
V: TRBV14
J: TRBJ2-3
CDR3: CASSIAGADTQYF
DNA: TGTGCCAGTTCCATAGCGGGAGCAGATACGCAGTATTTT

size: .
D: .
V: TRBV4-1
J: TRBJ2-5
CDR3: CASSQDPGRKETQYF
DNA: TGCGCCAGCAGCCAAGATCCTGGCAGGAAGGAGACCCAGTACTTC

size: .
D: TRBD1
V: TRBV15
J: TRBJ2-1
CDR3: CATSRDPRQGAYNEQFF
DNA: TGTGCCACCAGCAGAGATCCCCGACAGGGGGCCTACAATGAGCAGTTCTTC

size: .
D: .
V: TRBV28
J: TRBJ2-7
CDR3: CASSFEQGLYF
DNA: TGTGCCAGCAGTTTTGAACAGGGATTATACTTC

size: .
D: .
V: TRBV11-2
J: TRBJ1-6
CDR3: CASSLEQNNSPLHF
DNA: TGTGCCAGCAGCTTAGAGCAGAATAATTCACCCCTCCACTTT

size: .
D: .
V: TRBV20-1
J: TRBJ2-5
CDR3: CSASRAGVETQYF
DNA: TGCAGTGCTAGTAGGGCAGGGGTAGAGACCCAGTACTTC

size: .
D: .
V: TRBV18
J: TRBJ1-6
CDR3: CASSPDQDSPLHF
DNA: TGTGCCAGCTCACCAGACCAGGATTCACCCCTCCACTTT

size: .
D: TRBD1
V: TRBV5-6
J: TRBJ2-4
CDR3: CASSGGQGFEYF
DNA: TGTGCCAGCAGCGGAGGACAGGGTTTCGAGTACTTC

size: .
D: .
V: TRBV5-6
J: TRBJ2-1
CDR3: CASSAGLYNEQFF
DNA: TGTGCCAGCAGCGCCGGACTTTACAATGAGCAGTTCTTC

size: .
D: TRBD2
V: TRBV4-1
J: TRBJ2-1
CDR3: CASSQLRGPSGRNEQFF
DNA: TGCGCCAGCAGCCAATTAAGGGGGCCTAGCGGGAGGAATGAGCAGTTCTTC

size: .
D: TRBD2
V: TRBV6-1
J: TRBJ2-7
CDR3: CASSELAGGGVREQYF
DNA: TGTGCCAGCAGTGAACTAGCGGGAGGAGGGGTGCGCGAGCAGTACTTC

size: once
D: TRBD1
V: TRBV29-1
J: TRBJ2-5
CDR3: CSVEQPTGSLETQYF
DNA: TGCAGCGTTGAACAACCGACAGGGTCTTTGGAGACCCAGTACTTC

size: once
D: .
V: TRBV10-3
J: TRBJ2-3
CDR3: CAISDPTRPSTDTQYF
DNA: TGTGCCATCAGTGACCCGACTAGACCTAGCACAGATACGCAGTATTTT

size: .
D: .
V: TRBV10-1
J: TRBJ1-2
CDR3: CASSVNRVGGYTF
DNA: TGCGCCAGCAGTGTGAACAGGGTTGGAGGCTACACCTTC

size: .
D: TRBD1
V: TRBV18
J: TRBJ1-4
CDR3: CASSPGQGFEKLFF
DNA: TGTGCCAGCTCACCGGGACAGGGGTTTGAAAAACTGTTTTTT

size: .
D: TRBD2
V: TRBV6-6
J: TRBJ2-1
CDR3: CASSPRGIEQFF
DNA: TGTGCCAGCAGTCCGCGGGGGATTGAGCAGTTCTTC

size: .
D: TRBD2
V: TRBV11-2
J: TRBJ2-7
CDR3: CASSTSVGARSYEQYF
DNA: TGTGCCAGCAGCACTAGCGTGGGCGCGCGGTCCTACGAGCAGTACTTC

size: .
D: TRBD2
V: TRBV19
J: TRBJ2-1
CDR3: CASSIRLAGGPMNEQFF
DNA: TGTGCCAGTAGTATCCGGCTAGCGGGAGGGCCAATGAATGAGCAGTTCTTC

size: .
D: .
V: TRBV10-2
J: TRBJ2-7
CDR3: CASSEQRTNSYSYEQYF
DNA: TGCGCCAGCAGTGAGCAGCGGACTAATTCCTACTCCTACGAGCAGTACTTC

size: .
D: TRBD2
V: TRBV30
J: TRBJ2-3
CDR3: CAWGAGTSGTDTQYF
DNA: TGTGCCTGGGGAGCCGGGACTAGCGGCACAGATACGCAGTATTTT

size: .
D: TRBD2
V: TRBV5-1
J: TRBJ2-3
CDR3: CASSVGLAGSTDTQYF
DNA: TGCGCCAGCAGCGTGGGACTAGCGGGGAGCACAGATACGCAGTATTTT

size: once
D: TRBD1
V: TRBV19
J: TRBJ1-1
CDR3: CASSIEDRGGQRTEAFF
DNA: TGTGCCAGTAGTATAGAGGACAGAGGGGGCCAGCGCACTGAAGCTTTCTTT

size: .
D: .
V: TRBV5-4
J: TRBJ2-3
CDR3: CASSLRDTQYF
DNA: TGTGCCAGCAGCTTGCGAGATACGCAGTATTTT

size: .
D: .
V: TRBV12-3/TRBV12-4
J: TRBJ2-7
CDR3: CASRGRGGNEQYF
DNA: TGTGCCAGCAGAGGTAGGGGTGGGAACGAGCAGTACTTC

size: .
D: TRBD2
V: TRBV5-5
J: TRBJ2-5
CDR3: CASSPDSEPGRGTQYF
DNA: TGTGCCAGCAGCCCCGACAGCGAACCGGGGAGGGGGACCCAGTACTTC

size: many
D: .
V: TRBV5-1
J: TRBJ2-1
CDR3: CASSLDRHTDEQFF
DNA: TGCGCCAGCAGCCTGGACAGACATACCGATGAGCAGTTCTTC

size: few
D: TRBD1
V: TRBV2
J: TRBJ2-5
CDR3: CASKRDRVQETQYF
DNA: TGTGCCAGCAAGCGAGACAGGGTCCAAGAGACCCAGTACTTC

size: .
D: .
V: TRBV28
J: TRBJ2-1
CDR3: CASSNQAVGYNEQFF
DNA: TGTGCCAGCAGTAACCAAGCGGTAGGCTACAATGAGCAGTTCTTC

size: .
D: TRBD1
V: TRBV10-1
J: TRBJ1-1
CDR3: CASNKGQGATEAFF
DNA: TGCGCCAGCAACAAAGGACAGGGGGCCACTGAAGCTTTCTTT

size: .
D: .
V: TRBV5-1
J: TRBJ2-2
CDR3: CASSLGQASGELFF
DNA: TGCGCCAGCAGCTTGGGACAGGCCTCCGGGGAGCTGTTTTTT

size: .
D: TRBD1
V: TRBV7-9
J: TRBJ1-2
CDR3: CASSLGTGDGYTF
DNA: TGTGCCAGCAGCTTAGGGACAGGGGATGGCTACACCTTC

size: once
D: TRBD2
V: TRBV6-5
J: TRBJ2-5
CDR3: CAGSGAGGFQETQYF
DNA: TGTGCCGGTTCCGGGGCGGGAGGGTTCCAAGAGACCCAGTACTTC

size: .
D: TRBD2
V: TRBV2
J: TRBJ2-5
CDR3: CASSGLAGGAETQYF
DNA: TGTGCCAGCAGTGGGCTAGCGGGAGGCGCAGAGACCCAGTACTTC

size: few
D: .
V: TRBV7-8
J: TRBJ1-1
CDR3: CASSPVDTEAFF
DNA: TGTGCCAGCAGCCCAGTGGACACTGAAGCTTTCTTT

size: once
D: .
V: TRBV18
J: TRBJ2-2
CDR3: CASSPSQGFAGELFF
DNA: TGTGCCAGCTCACCTTCGCAGGGGTTCGCCGGGGAGCTGTTTTTT

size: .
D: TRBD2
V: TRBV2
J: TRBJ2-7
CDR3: CASWGLASYEQYF
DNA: TGTGCCAGCTGGGGACTAGCGAGCTACGAGCAGTACTTC

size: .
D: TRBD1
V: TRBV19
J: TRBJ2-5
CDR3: CASTSNGRTGKETQYF
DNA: TGTGCCAGTACCTCAAATGGCCGGACAGGGAAAGAGACCCAGTACTTC

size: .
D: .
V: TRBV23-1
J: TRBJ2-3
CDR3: CASSQSWTCTDTQYF
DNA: TGCGCCAGCAGTCAATCTTGGACTTGCACAGATACGCAGTATTTT

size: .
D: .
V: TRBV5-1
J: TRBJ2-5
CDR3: CASSVAQGFRETQYF
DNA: TGCGCCAGCAGCGTCGCGCAGGGTTTCCGAGAGACCCAGTACTTC

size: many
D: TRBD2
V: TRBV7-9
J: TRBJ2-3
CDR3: CASSLYSLAGLRGDTQYF
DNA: TGTGCCAGCAGCCTATACAGCCTAGCGGGCTTAAGAGGGGATACGCAGTATTTT

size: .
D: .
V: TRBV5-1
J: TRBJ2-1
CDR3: CASSLGTHIAFSSYNEQFF
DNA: TGCGCCAGCAGCTTAGGGACACACATAGCGTTCAGCTCCTACAATGAGCAGTTCTTC

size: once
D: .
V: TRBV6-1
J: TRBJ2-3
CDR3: CASSEAGRTTDTQYF
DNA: TGTGCCAGCAGTGAAGCGGGGCGTACCACAGATACGCAGTATTTT

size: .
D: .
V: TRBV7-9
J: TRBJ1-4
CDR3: CASSRDIVTGEKLFF
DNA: TGTGCCAGCAGCCGAGATATTGTGACGGGTGAAAAACTGTTTTTT

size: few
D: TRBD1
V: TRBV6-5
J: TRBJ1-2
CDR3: CASRMTGTNYGYTF
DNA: TGTGCCAGCAGGATGACAGGGACCAACTATGGCTACACCTTC

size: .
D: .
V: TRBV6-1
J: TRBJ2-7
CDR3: CASSEMLASEQYF
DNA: TGTGCCAGCAGTGAGATGTTGGCCTCCGAGCAGTACTTC

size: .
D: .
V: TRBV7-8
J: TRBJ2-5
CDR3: CASSAIGSGETQYF
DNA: TGTGCCAGCAGCGCAATCGGGAGTGGTGAGACCCAGTACTTC

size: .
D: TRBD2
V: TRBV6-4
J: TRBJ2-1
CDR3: CASSPSGSLNEQFF
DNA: TGTGCCAGCAGTCCTAGCGGGAGTTTGAATGAGCAGTTCTTC

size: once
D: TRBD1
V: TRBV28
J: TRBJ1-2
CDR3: CASSRLSQTGRGYTF
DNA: TGTGCCAGCAGTCGCCTATCCCAGACAGGGCGGGGCTACACCTTC

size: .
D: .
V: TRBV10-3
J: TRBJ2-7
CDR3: CAISESAEQYF
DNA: TGTGCCATCAGTGAGTCGGCCGAGCAGTACTTC

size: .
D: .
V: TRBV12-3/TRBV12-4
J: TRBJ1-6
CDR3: CASSPGNRLLHF
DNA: TGTGCCAGCAGTCCCGGGAATCGACTCCTCCACTTT

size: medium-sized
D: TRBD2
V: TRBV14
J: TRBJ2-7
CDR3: CASRTSGSYEQYF
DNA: TGTGCCAGTAGGACTAGCGGGAGTTACGAGCAGTACTTC